This T cell receptor (beta chain) is from a study of blood T cell repertoires in COVID-19. Study information: T cells, B-cell-depleted T cells, or PBMCs provided the cDNA or gDNA that served as material.

Trimming shortened V by 1 base and J by 3 bases, and 11 bases separated the two germline ends. The CDR3 is 15 residues long. Germline values: CDR1 SGHVS, CDR2 FNYEAQ. Profiled with immunoSEQ multiplex PCR; TCRdb holds only in-frame clones, not every one. The sample has hundreds of thousands of clones; about 90% are singletons. The clonotype originates from a woman in her twenties or thirties who had recovered from COVID-19. Material: PBMCs or T cells enriched from blood (not recorded which). The genes are TRBV7-6 and TRBJ2-3; D is ambiguous. CDR3 bases: TGTGCCAGCAGCTTAGGGGCGAAAGATACAGATACGCAGTATTTT. This encodes CASSLGAKDTDTQYF.